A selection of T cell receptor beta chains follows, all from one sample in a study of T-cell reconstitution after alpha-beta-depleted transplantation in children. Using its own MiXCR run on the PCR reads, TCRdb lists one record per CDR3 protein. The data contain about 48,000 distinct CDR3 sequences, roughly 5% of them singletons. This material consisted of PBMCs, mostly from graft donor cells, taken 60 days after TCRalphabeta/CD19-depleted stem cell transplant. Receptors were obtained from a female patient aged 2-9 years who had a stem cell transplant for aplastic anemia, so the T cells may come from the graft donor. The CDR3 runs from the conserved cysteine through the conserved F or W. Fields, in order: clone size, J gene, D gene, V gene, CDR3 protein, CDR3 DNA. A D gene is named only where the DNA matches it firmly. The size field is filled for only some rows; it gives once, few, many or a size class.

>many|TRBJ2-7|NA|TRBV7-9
CASSLDIYEQYF
TGTGCCAGCAGCTTAGACATCTACGAGCAGTACTTC
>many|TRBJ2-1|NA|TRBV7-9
CASSTNEQFF
TGTGCCAGCAGCACCAATGAGCAGTTCTTC
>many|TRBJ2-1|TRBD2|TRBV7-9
CASRSGTSSYNEQFF
TGTGCCAGCAGGTCCGGGACTAGTTCCTACAATGAGCAGTTCTTC
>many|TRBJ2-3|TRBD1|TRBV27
CASSFFGQGSTDTQYF
TGTGCCAGCAGTTTCTTCGGACAGGGAAGCACAGATACGCAGTATTTT
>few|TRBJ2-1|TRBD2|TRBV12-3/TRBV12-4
CASTRSGGPYNEQFF
TGTGCCAGCACCCGGTCGGGGGGGCCTTACAATGAGCAGTTCTTC
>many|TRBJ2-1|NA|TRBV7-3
CASSLGHPSYNEQFF
TGTGCCAGCAGCTTAGGGCACCCCTCCTACAATGAGCAGTTCTTC
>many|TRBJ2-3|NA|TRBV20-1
CSAPLQGTDTQYF
TGCAGTGCTCCCTTGCAGGGCACAGATACGCAGTATTTT
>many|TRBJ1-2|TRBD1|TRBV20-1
CSASPGGTYGYTF
TGCAGTGCTAGTCCAGGGGGGACCTATGGCTACACCTTC
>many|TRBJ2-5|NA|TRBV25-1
CASSEYYREQTQYF
TGTGCCAGCAGTGAATATTACAGGGAACAGACCCAGTACTTC
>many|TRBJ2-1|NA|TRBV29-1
CSVARSYNEQFF
TGCAGCGTTGCCCGATCCTACAATGAGCAGTTCTTC
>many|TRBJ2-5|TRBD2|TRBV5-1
CASSGTSARTQETQYF
TGCGCCAGCAGCGGGACTAGCGCACGGACCCAAGAGACCCAGTACTTC
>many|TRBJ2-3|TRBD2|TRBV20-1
CSASRTSGRYLSTDTQYF
TGCAGTGCTAGCCGGACTAGCGGGAGGTACCTAAGCACAGATACGCAGTATTTT
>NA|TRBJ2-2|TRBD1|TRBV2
CASSVRGGAIGELFF
TGTGCCAGCAGTGTGAGAGGGGGCGCTATCGGGGAGCTGTTTTTT
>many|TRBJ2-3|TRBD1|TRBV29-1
CSVIVQGNTQYF
TGCAGCGTCATAGTACAGGGGAATACGCAGTATTTT
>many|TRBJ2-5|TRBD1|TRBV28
CASIASGGGETQYF
TGTGCCAGCATCGCCTCAGGGGGTGGAGAGACCCAGTACTTC
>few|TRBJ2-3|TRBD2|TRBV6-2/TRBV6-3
CASSASGGTDTQYF
TGTGCCAGCAGTGCTAGCGGGGGCACAGATACGCAGTATTTT
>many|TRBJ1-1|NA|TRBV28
CASSFRWRAPEAFF
TGTGCCAGCAGTTTCCGATGGAGGGCCCCTGAAGCTTTCTTT
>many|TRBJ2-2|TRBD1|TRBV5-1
CASSLTGGTGELFF
TGCGCCAGCAGCTTGACAGGGGGCACCGGGGAGCTGTTTTTT
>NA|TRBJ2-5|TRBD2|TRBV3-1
CASSLQRGPRGKTQYF
TGTGCCAGCAGCCTCCAGCGGGGGCCGCGCGGAAAGACCCAGTACTTC
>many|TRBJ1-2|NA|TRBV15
CATGQDRNYGYTF
TGTGCCACCGGTCAGGACAGAAACTATGGCTACACCTTC
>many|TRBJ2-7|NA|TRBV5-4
CASSLAGGGPYEQYF
TGTGCCAGCAGCTTGGCCGGAGGGGGTCCCTACGAGCAGTACTTC
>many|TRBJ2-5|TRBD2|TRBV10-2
CASRTSGGETQYF
TGCGCCAGCAGGACTAGCGGGGGAGAGACCCAGTACTTC